This passage covers 22 T cell receptor beta chains from one sample sequenced in a study of cytomegalovirus exposure and HLA in healthy donors. Primers: 60 Vbeta forward and 13 Jbeta reverse. Libraries were prepared by immunoSEQ multiplex PCR; TCRdb keeps only in-frame clonotypes and omits some of them. The sample totals 110,000 to 150,000 clones; its top ten clones hold 0.8% to 1%. Sequencing input: PBMCs. These receptors originate from a male donor in good health and CMV-seronegative.

The chain couples TRBV29-1 to TRBJ1-1; TRBD1 matches at 9 bases. Germline CDR1 SQVTM, CDR2 ANQGSEA. The trim removed 7 bases at V and 7 bases at J, leaving 10 bases unmatched. The CDR3 contains 13 residues. The CDR3 is CSAAGTGQGEAFF. The CDR3 coding sequence is TGCAGCGCCGCCGGGACAGGGCAGGGTGAAGCTTTCTTT.

The chain recombines TRBV30 with TRBJ2-3, with TRBD2 as a possible D gene (6 bases). The CDR3 contains 14 residues. Trimming cost V 2 bases and J 0 bases, with 9 bases left between them. Germline V gene data show CDR1 as GTSNPN and CDR2 as SVGIG (reference sequence). CDR3 DNA sequence: TGTGCCTGGAGTACCGCGGGAAGCACAGATACGCAGTATTTT. Translated: CAWSTAGSTDTQYF.

CDR3 sequence: CASSYPVSSVSLTYNEQFF. The CDR3 nucleotides are TGTGCCAGCAGTTACCCCGTCTCTAGCGTAAGTCTCACCTACAATGAGCAGTTCTTC. The V call is TRBV28, the J call TRBJ2-1; a possible D gene is TRBD2 (6 bases). This CDR3 has 19 residues. Germline V gene data show CDR1 as MDHEN and CDR2 as SYDVKM. V lost 4 bases and J 2 bases, leaving 24 bases between the germline ends.

The rearrangement links TRBV15 to TRBJ2-1, with unresolved D. Between the trimmed V and J ends, which lost 0 bases and 8 bases, there was a span of 20 bases. Germline V CDR1 and CDR2: LNHNV, YYDKDF (reference sequence). CDR3 length: 17 residues. The CDR3 region has the DNA TGTGCCACCAGCAGAGAGGCCGCATTCTTCTTCCCAGATGAGCAGTTCTTC. Amino acids: CATSREAAFFFPDEQFF.

The CDR3 bases are TGTGCCTGGTCTAGGGAGGGCAATCAGCCCCAGCATTTT. It translates to CAWSREGNQPQHF. This rearrangement joins TRBV30 to TRBJ1-5; D is uncertain. The germline V gene encodes CDR1 GTSNPN and CDR2 SVGIG (reference sequence). The CDR3 sequence is 13 residues long. V was cut by 5 bases and J by 2 bases, with 10 bases left in between.

The CDR3 DNA sequence: TGTGCCAGCAGCGGACCTTCCCGGGTCAATGAGCAGTTCTTC. Protein sequence: CASSGPSRVNEQFF. This chain uses TRBV9 with TRBJ2-1, with no clear D. The CDR3 has 14 residues. V was trimmed by 3 bases and J by 6 bases, leaving 13 bases between them. Germline values: CDR1 SGDLS, CDR2 YYNGEE.

This chain links TRBV11-2 with TRBJ2-5, with D perhaps matching TRBD2 (6 bases). Germline assignment: CDR1 SGHAT and CDR2 FQNNGV. Trimming left V 2 bases short and J 5 bases short, with 18 bases between. The CDR3 covers 16 residues. The CDR3 region is CASSLLWGGVEETQYF. The CDR3 region has the DNA TGTGCCAGCAGCTTATTATGGGGCGGGGTGGAGGAGACCCAGTACTTC.

This chain uses TRBV2 with TRBJ2-3; D remains unclear. CDR1 SNHLY and CDR2 FYNNEI come from the germline V gene. V was shortened by 4 bases and J by 5 bases, with 4 bases between the two germline ends. The CDR3 is 11 residues long. The CDR3: CASSVLDTQYF. The CDR3 region has the DNA TGTGCCAGCAGTGTACTAGATACGCAGTATTTT.

The chain links TRBV19 to TRBJ2-6; D ambiguous. V gave up 1 base and J gave up 0 bases, with 7 bases separating them. Looked up from germline, CDR1 is LNHDA and CDR2 is SQIVND (reference sequence). This CDR3 is built from 16 residues. CDR3 in amino acids: CASSIGAGSGANVLTF. Written as DNA, the CDR3 is TGTGCCAGTAGTATAGGAGCCGGCTCTGGGGCCAACGTCCTGACTTTC.

The genes are TRBV5-1 and TRBJ1-1; D is undetermined. Germline CDR1 is SGHRS and CDR2 is YFSETQ. Deletions cut 4 bases from V and 1 base from J, with 11 bases between. The CDR3 consists of 14 residues. The DNA for the CDR3 is TGCGCCAGCAGCCCCTTGTTGGCGAACACTGAAGCTTTCTTT. It codes for CASSPLLANTEAFF. Complete variable domain (other parts from reference TRBV5-1 and TRBJ1-1): KAGVTQTPRYLIKTRGQQVTLSCSPISGHRSVSWYQQTPGQGLQFLFEYFSETQRNKGNFPGRFSGRQFSNSRSEMNVSTLELGDSALYLCASSPLLANTEAFFGQGTRLTVV.

V is TRBV7-9 and J is TRBJ1-5; D remains unclear. From germline, CDR1 is SEHNR and CDR2 FQNEAQ (reference sequence). The CDR3 loop spans 16 amino acids. Deletions cut 2 bases from V and 1 base from J, with 12 bases between. The CDR3 spells CASSLSWGESNQPQHF. The CDR3 coding sequence is TGTGCCAGCAGCTTATCCTGGGGAGAAAGCAATCAGCCCCAGCATTTT.

J is TRBJ2-2 and V is TRBV11-2; TRBD1 matches 10 bases. Germline assignment: CDR1 SGHAT and CDR2 FQNNGV. V was pared by 3 bases and J by 4 bases, with 8 bases of the junction left unmatched. This CDR3 contains 17 residues. The CDR3 DNA reads as TGTGCCAGCAGCTTGGGCGGAGGGACAGGGGCCACCGGGGAGCTGTTTTTT. This codes for CASSLGGGTGATGELFF.

The chain carries TRBV6-1 and TRBJ2-7; no firm D call. Germline V gene sequence: CDR1 MNHNS, CDR2 SASEGT. CDR3 length equals 13 residues. V was shortened by 9 bases and J by 3 bases, with 15 bases between the two germline ends. CDR3 amino acids: CASQRASFYEQYF. CDR3 DNA: TGTGCCAGTCAGCGAGCTTCGTTCTACGAGCAGTACTTC.

This sequence joins TRBV6-1 and TRBJ2-1; TRBD2 is a possible D gene (6 bases). Trimming removed 6 bases from V and 12 bases from J, with 18 bases in between. CDR1 MNHNS and CDR2 SASEGT come from the germline V gene. The CDR3 spans 13 residues. Written as DNA, the CDR3 is TGTGCCAGCAGCCCCCTAGAGACTAGAAGGCAGTTCTTC. Translation: CASSPLETRRQFF.

In the case of this clone: The junction does not match germline at one end; this may be a read error. V gene TRBV19 combines with J gene TRBJ2-1; possibly TRBD1 for D (5 bases). The length of the CDR3 is 16 residues. Germline CDR1 reads LNHDA; CDR2 reads SQIVND (reference sequence). CDR3 nucleotides: TGTGCCAGTAGTTCTCAGCAGGGCTTCTCCGACAATGAGCAGTTCTTC. Amino acid sequence: CASSSQQGFSDNEQFF. Full variable domain (rest looked up from reference TRBV19 and TRBJ2-1): DGGITQSPKYLFRKEGQNVTLSCEQNLNHDAMYWYRQDPGQGLRLIYYSQIVNDFQKGDIAEGYSVSREKKESFPLTVTSAQKNPTAFYLCASSSQQGFSDNEQFFGPGTRLTVL.

The chain is built from TRBV19 and TRBJ1-4; possible D gene TRBD1, 6 bases. V shed 4 bases and J shed 3 bases, with 9 bases lying between them. Germline V gives CDR1 LNHDA, CDR2 SQIVND (reference sequence). The CDR3 consists of 14 residues. The CDR3 sequence: CASSTDRSNEKLFF. The DNA for the CDR3 is TGTGCCAGTAGTACGGACAGATCTAATGAAAAACTGTTTTTT.

The V gene is TRBV30, the J gene TRBJ1-4; TRBD1 agrees at 8 bases. The germline V gene has CDR1 GTSNPN and CDR2 SVGIG (reference sequence). The CDR3 extends over 14 amino acids. Unmatched junction bases numbered 9, after V lost 4 bases and J lost 8 bases. CDR3 amino acids: CAWTRGQGNEKLFF. In nucleotides, the CDR3 is TGTGCCTGGACACGCGGACAGGGAAACGAAAAACTGTTTTTT.

J is TRBJ2-1 and V is TRBV13, with 8 nucleotides matching TRBD2. Germline CDR1 is PRHDT and CDR2 is FYEKMQ (reference sequence). V lost 1 base and J lost 2; bases outside the gene matches: 1. This CDR3 has 15 amino acids. As DNA, the CDR3 is TGTGCCAGCAGCTTAGCGGGGGGGGCCTACAATGAGCAGTTCTTC. As protein: CASSLAGGAYNEQFF.

The J gene is TRBJ1-5, the V gene TRBV30, with a possible D match to TRBD1 (5 bases). The ends were cut back, 3 bases at V and 13 bases at J, with 13 bases in the middle. The CDR3 totals 11 residues. Germline V gene sequence: CDR1 GTSNPN, CDR2 SVGIG (reference sequence). The CDR3 sequence: CAWSQGVLQHF. In DNA form, the CDR3 reads TGTGCCTGGAGCCAGGGCGTACTACAGCATTTT.

The chain combines TRBV7-3 with TRBJ2-1; 12 bases are a match to TRBD2. V was pared by 1 base and J by 6 bases, with 7 bases of the junction left unmatched. CDR3 length: 17 amino acids. The germline CDR1 and CDR2 sequences are SGHTA and FQGTGA. This CDR3 is CASSLRASGGDPNEQFF. In DNA, the CDR3 is TGTGCCAGCAGCTTAAGGGCTAGCGGGGGGGACCCCAATGAGCAGTTCTTC. Full variable domain (missing parts from reference TRBV7-3 and TRBJ2-1): GAGVSQTPSNKVTEKGKYVELRCDPISGHTALYWYRQSLGQGPEFLIYFQGTGAADDSGLPNDRFFAVRPEGSVSTLKIQRTERGDSAVYLCASSLRASGGDPNEQFFGPGTRLTVL.

This rearrangement joins TRBV18 to TRBJ2-7; 7 bases are a match to TRBD1. The junction had 7 bases not matched to a gene; V was cut back by 2 bases and J by 0 bases. The CDR3 totals 16 residues. Germline V lookup: CDR1 KGHSH, CDR2 LQKENI. The CDR3 DNA follows: TGTGCCAGCTCACCAACGGACAGGAAAGTCTCCTACGAGCAGTACTTC. Its protein is CASSPTDRKVSYEQYF.

The CDR3 DNA reads as TGTGCCTGGAGTGTACGAGTGCGCACAGATACGCAGTATTTT. It is translated as CAWSVRVRTDTQYF. The chain recombines TRBV30 with TRBJ2-3; D unclear. The germline CDR1 and CDR2 sequences are GTSNPN and SVGIG (reference sequence). This CDR3 is built from 14 residues. V dropped 0 bases and J dropped 1 base, with 8 bases sitting between them. The variable domain in full, with the rest retrieved from reference TRBV30 and TRBJ2-3, is SQTIHQWPATLVQPVGSPLSLECTVEGTSNPNLYWYRQAAGRGLQLLFYSVGIGQISSEVPQNLSASRPQDRQFILSSKKLLLSDSGFYLCAWSVRVRTDTQYFGPGTRLTVL.